The rows below give T cell receptor beta chains drawn from one sample of a study of control samples from healthy donors and cancer patients. TCRdb's table, derived via immunoSEQ multiplex PCR, lists solely in-frame clones and lacks some. The table shows some 190,000 clones, with about 90% occurring only once. The sample was blood. Receptors originate from a man under 40 in good health. Both conserved end residues are part of each CDR3. Fields, in order: CDR3 protein, V gene, J gene, clone size. The listing skips clone size in some rows; elsewhere it reads once, few, many or a size class.

CDR3 protein: CASSPGTVTYEQYF
V gene: TRBV7-9
J gene: TRBJ2-7
clone size: .

CDR3 protein: CASSPVHEQFF
V gene: TRBV18
J gene: TRBJ2-1
clone size: .

CDR3 protein: CASSLSGNTIYF
V gene: TRBV19
J gene: TRBJ1-3
clone size: .

CDR3 protein: CASSFSGQTNTGELFF
V gene: TRBV27
J gene: TRBJ2-2
clone size: .

CDR3 protein: CANRAGPEPYEQYF
V gene: TRBV2
J gene: TRBJ2-7
clone size: .

CDR3 protein: CASSEAQGQPQHF
V gene: TRBV6-1
J gene: TRBJ1-5
clone size: .

CDR3 protein: CASSGGTGSINEKLFF
V gene: TRBV5-1
J gene: TRBJ1-4
clone size: .

CDR3 protein: CSAREGNTIYF
V gene: TRBV20-1
J gene: TRBJ1-3
clone size: .

CDR3 protein: CASSFAAEQYF
V gene: TRBV5-6
J gene: TRBJ2-7
clone size: .

CDR3 protein: CASSLNIPGVNTEAFF
V gene: TRBV3-1/TRBV3-2
J gene: TRBJ1-1
clone size: .

CDR3 protein: CASSSSGGGPPDTQYF
V gene: TRBV5-1
J gene: TRBJ2-3
clone size: .

CDR3 protein: CASSVPGQGTFRGNQPQHF
V gene: TRBV6-1
J gene: TRBJ1-5
clone size: .

CDR3 protein: CASSQGLSGNTIYF
V gene: TRBV6-5
J gene: TRBJ1-3
clone size: .

CDR3 protein: CASSRARGYNEQFF
V gene: TRBV14
J gene: TRBJ2-1
clone size: .

CDR3 protein: CASSQAQGLGEQYF
V gene: TRBV4-1
J gene: TRBJ2-7
clone size: .

CDR3 protein: CASSATGNTGELFF
V gene: TRBV5-1
J gene: TRBJ2-2
clone size: .

CDR3 protein: CASSFRGQAGNTIYF
V gene: TRBV6-5
J gene: TRBJ1-3
clone size: once

CDR3 protein: CASSLVGTWDEKLFF
V gene: TRBV5-1
J gene: TRBJ1-4
clone size: .

CDR3 protein: CASSAAAHSNTEAFF
V gene: TRBV9
J gene: TRBJ1-1
clone size: .

CDR3 protein: CASSVVPLSGNTIYF
V gene: TRBV9
J gene: TRBJ1-3
clone size: .

CDR3 protein: CASSKQGDGNQPQHF
V gene: TRBV2
J gene: TRBJ1-5
clone size: .

CDR3 protein: CASSSMTSGGAGELFF
V gene: TRBV11-2
J gene: TRBJ2-2
clone size: .

CDR3 protein: CASHGQRDQPQHF
V gene: TRBV7-2
J gene: TRBJ1-5
clone size: .

CDR3 protein: CASSLVGNNQPQHF
V gene: TRBV7-9
J gene: TRBJ1-5
clone size: few

CDR3 protein: CASSQEQGDLYAEAFF
V gene: TRBV4-1
J gene: TRBJ1-1
clone size: .

CDR3 protein: CASSMGTGITDTQYF
V gene: TRBV19
J gene: TRBJ2-3
clone size: .

CDR3 protein: CASSYRAGSYNEQFF
V gene: TRBV7-9
J gene: TRBJ2-1
clone size: .

CDR3 protein: CASSLNPSAGNYGYTF
V gene: TRBV7-9
J gene: TRBJ1-2
clone size: few

CDR3 protein: CASSEIKDRNGYTF
V gene: TRBV2
J gene: TRBJ1-2
clone size: once

CDR3 protein: CATSDPRGNTGELFF
V gene: TRBV24-1
J gene: TRBJ2-2
clone size: .

CDR3 protein: CASRLQIRTEAFF
V gene: TRBV4-1
J gene: TRBJ1-1
clone size: .

CDR3 protein: CASSLVDNEQFF
V gene: TRBV6-2/TRBV6-3
J gene: TRBJ2-1
clone size: .

CDR3 protein: CASSKGQGSDTDTQYF
V gene: TRBV5-1
J gene: TRBJ2-3
clone size: .

CDR3 protein: CATSGVDLNTEAFF
V gene: TRBV15
J gene: TRBJ1-1
clone size: .

CDR3 protein: CASSPGQGRYNEQFF
V gene: TRBV9
J gene: TRBJ2-1
clone size: .

CDR3 protein: CASSEAGASGVRGGELFF
V gene: TRBV6-1
J gene: TRBJ2-2
clone size: .

CDR3 protein: CAWRRTAAYGYTF
V gene: TRBV30
J gene: TRBJ1-2
clone size: .

CDR3 protein: CASSYQGYGYTF
V gene: TRBV6-5
J gene: TRBJ1-2
clone size: medium-sized

CDR3 protein: CASRDIASSYEQYF
V gene: TRBV19
J gene: TRBJ2-7
clone size: .

CDR3 protein: CASSRSSPPRAQDTQYF
V gene: TRBV3-1/TRBV3-2
J gene: TRBJ2-3
clone size: .

CDR3 protein: CASRGGADTYEQYF
V gene: TRBV11-2
J gene: TRBJ2-7
clone size: .

CDR3 protein: CASGLEIRGQPQHF
V gene: TRBV12-5
J gene: TRBJ1-5
clone size: once

CDR3 protein: CASSLAVTGYGYTF
V gene: TRBV11-2
J gene: TRBJ1-2
clone size: .

CDR3 protein: CASRDQDTNQPQHF
V gene: TRBV5-1
J gene: TRBJ1-5
clone size: .

CDR3 protein: CASSPDLVLSNSPLHF
V gene: TRBV11-2
J gene: TRBJ1-6
clone size: .

CDR3 protein: CASSDPSEAKNIQYF
V gene: TRBV2
J gene: TRBJ2-4
clone size: .

CDR3 protein: CASSPTGTGALETQYF
V gene: TRBV5-1
J gene: TRBJ2-5
clone size: .

CDR3 protein: CASSSSREIGYNEQFF
V gene: TRBV12-1
J gene: TRBJ2-1
clone size: .

CDR3 protein: CATTGGPKTQYF
V gene: TRBV6-5
J gene: TRBJ2-5
clone size: .

CDR3 protein: CASSLGGTTYEQYF
V gene: TRBV7-8
J gene: TRBJ2-7
clone size: .

CDR3 protein: CASSPAGLGTGELFF
V gene: TRBV4-1
J gene: TRBJ2-2
clone size: .

CDR3 protein: CASSSGTGNTEAFF
V gene: TRBV5-1
J gene: TRBJ1-1
clone size: .

CDR3 protein: CASSPPEGTGELFF
V gene: TRBV18
J gene: TRBJ2-2
clone size: .